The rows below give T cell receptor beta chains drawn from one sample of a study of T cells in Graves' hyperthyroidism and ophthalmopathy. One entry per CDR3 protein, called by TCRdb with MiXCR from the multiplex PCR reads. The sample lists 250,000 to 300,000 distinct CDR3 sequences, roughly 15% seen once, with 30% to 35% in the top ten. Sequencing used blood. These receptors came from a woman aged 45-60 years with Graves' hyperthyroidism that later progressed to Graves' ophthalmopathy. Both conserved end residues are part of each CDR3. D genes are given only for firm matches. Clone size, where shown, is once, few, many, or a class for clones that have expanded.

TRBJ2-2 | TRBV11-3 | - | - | CASSTEGTANTGELFF | TGTGCCAGCAGCACAGAGGGGACCGCGAACACCGGGGAGCTGTTTTTT
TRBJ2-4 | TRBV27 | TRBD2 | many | CASSRLAGSSIAKNIQYF | TGTGCCAGCAGCCGACTAGCGGGTTCAAGCATAGCCAAAAACATTCAGTACTTC
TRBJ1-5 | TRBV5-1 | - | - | CASSLYGFSNQPQHF | TGCGCCAGCAGCCTGTACGGATTTTCAAATCAGCCCCAGCATTTT
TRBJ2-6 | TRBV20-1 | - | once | CSASVIGGAVGANVLTF | TGCAGTGCTAGTGTCATTGGGGGGGCGGTGGGGGCCAACGTCCTGACTTTC
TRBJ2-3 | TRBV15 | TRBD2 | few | CATSRDLVAGGPGTQYF | TGTGCCACCAGCAGAGATCTGGTCGCGGGAGGGCCCGGTACGCAGTATTTT
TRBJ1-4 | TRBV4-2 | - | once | CASSDWQSSLKLFF | TGTGCCAGCAGCGATTGGCAGTCCTCACTTAAACTGTTTTTT
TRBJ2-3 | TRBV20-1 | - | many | CSAPITGEVTDTQYF | TGCAGTGCCCCTATAACGGGAGAAGTGACAGATACGCAGTATTTT
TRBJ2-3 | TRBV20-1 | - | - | CSAREGYRRVTDTQYF | TGCAGTGCTAGGGAGGGCTACAGGAGGGTCACAGATACGCAGTATTTT
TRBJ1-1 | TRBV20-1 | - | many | CSASNLEGNTEAFF | TGCAGTGCTTCCAACCTGGAGGGGAACACTGAAGCTTTCTTT
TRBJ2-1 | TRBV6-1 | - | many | CASREGYNEQFF | TGTGCCAGCAGGGAGGGTTACAATGAGCAGTTCTTC
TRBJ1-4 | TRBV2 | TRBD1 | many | CASKWRTGGANEKLFF | TGTGCCAGCAAGTGGCGGACAGGGGGGGCTAATGAAAAACTGTTTTTT
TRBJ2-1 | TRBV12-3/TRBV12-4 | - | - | CASSFSGFLNEQFF | TGTGCCAGCAGTTTCTCAGGGTTTCTCAATGAGCAGTTCTTC
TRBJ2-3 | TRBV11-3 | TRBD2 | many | CASSPTSGRGGADTQYF | TGTGCCAGCAGCCCGACTAGCGGGAGGGGCGGCGCAGATACGCAGTATTTT
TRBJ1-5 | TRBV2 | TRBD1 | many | CASSSTGVRGNQPQHF | TGTGCCAGCAGTTCAACAGGGGTGAGGGGCAATCAGCCCCAGCATTTT
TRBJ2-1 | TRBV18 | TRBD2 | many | CASSPPGLVIYEQFF | TGTGCCAGCTCACCACCGGGACTAGTGATCTATGAGCAGTTCTTC
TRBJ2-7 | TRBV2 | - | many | CASSVRGDPYEQYF | TGTGCCAGCAGTGTAAGGGGAGATCCCTACGAGCAGTACTTC
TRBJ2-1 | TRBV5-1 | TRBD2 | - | CASSLSGAGGFYNEQFF | TGCGCCAGCAGCTTATCCGGGGCGGGAGGATTCTACAATGAGCAGTTCTTC
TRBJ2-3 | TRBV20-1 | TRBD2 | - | CSARGGSGSATDTQYF | TGCAGTGCTAGAGGGGGTAGCGGGAGCGCTACAGATACGCAGTATTTT
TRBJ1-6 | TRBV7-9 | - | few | CASSPGDDSPLHF | TGTGCCAGCAGCCCCGGGGATGATTCACCCCTCCACTTT
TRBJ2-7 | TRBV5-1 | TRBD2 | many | CASSLIAGGYQQYF | TGCGCCAGCAGCTTGATCGCGGGAGGGTATCAGCAGTACTTC
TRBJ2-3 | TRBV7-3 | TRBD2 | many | CASSQGLAGGRDTQYF | TGTGCCAGCAGCCAGGGACTAGCGGGAGGCCGAGATACGCAGTATTTT
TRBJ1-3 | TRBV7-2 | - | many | CASSLIQGTGNTIYF | TGTGCCAGCAGCTTAATTCAGGGGACGGGAAACACCATATATTTT
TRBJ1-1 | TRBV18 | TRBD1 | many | CASSPGQGTFLQAFF | TGTGCCAGCTCACCCGGACAGGGGACGTTCCTACAAGCTTTCTTT
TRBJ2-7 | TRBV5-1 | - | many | CASSFLPGRYEQYF | TGCGCCAGCAGCTTCCTTCCAGGGCGGTACGAGCAGTACTTC
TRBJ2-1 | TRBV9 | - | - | CASSPTTLGQFF | TGTGCCAGCAGCCCAACGACTCTTGGGCAGTTCTTC
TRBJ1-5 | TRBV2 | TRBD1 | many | CASSSGTGGLQPQHF | TGTGCCAGCAGTTCTGGGACAGGGGGGTTACAGCCCCAGCATTTT
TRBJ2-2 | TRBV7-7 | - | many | CASSALGGELFF | TGTGCTAGCAGCGCCCTCGGCGGGGAGCTGTTTTTT
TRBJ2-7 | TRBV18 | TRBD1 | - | CASSNAPGQISYEQYF | TGTGCCAGCAGCAATGCACCGGGACAGATCTCCTACGAGCAGTACTTC
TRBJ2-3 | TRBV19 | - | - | CASSPTQRGSFTDTQYF | TGTGCCAGTAGTCCAACCCAACGGGGCTCCTTCACAGATACGCAGTATTTT
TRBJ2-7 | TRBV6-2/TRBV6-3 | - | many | CASNGQLSYEQYF | TGTGCCAGCAATGGACAGTTATCCTACGAGCAGTACTTC
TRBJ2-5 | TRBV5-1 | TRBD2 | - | CASSSGTSGQETQYF | TGCGCCAGCAGCTCCGGGACTAGCGGACAAGAGACCCAGTACTTC
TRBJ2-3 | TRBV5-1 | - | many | CASSFEGPNTQYF | TGCGCCAGCAGCTTCGAGGGTCCAAATACGCAGTATTTT
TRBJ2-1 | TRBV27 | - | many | CASTLRGQEFF | TGTGCCAGCACCCTTCGGGGCCAGGAGTTCTTC
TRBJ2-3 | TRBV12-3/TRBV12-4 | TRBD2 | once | CASVLGGGRVTDTQYF | TGTGCCAGCGTTTTAGGAGGCGGGAGAGTGACAGATACGCAGTATTTT
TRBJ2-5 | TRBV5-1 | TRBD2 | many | CASSSDSAGAQETQYF | TGCGCCAGCAGCTCCGACTCAGCGGGAGCCCAAGAGACCCAGTACTTC
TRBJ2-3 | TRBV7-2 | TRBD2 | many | CASSWTSGDTDTQYF | TGTGCCAGCAGCTGGACTAGCGGGGACACAGATACGCAGTATTTT
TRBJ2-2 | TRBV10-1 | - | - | CATQNRANTGELFF | TGCGCCACACAGAACAGGGCGAACACCGGGGAGCTGTTTTTT
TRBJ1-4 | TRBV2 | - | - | CASSAFGITTNEKLFF | TGTGCCAGCAGTGCTTTTGGGATTACAACTAATGAAAAACTGTTTTTT
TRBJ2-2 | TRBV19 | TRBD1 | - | CASRLTGDTGELFF | TGTGCCAGTAGACTTACAGGGGACACCGGGGAGCTGTTTTTT
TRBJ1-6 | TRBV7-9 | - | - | CASSFFVGSTSPLHF | TGTGCCAGCAGCTTTTTTGTGGGTTCGACTTCACCCCTCCACTTT